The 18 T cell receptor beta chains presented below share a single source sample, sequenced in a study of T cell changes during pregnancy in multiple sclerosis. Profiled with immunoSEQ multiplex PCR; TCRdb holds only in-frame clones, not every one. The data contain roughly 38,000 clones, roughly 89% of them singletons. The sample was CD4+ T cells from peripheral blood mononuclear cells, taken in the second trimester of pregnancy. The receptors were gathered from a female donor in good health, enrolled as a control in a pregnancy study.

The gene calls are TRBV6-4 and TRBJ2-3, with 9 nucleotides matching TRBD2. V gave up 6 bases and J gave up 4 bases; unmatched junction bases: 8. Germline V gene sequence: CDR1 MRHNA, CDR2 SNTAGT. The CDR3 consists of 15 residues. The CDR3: CASRNSGRAADTQYF. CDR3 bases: TGTGCCAGCAGAAATAGCGGGAGAGCTGCAGATACGCAGTATTTT.

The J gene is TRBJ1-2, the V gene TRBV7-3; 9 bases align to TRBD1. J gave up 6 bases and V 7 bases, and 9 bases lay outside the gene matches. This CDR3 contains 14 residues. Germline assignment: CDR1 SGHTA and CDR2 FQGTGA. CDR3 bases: TGTGCCAGCAACCTGGGGGACAGGGTGAATGGCTACACCTTC. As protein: CASNLGDRVNGYTF. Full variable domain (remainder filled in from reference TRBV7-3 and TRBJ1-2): GAGVSQTPSNKVTEKGKYVELRCDPISGHTALYWYRQSLGQGPEFLIYFQGTGAADDSGLPNDRFFAVRPEGSVSTLKIQRTERGDSAVYLCASNLGDRVNGYTFGSGTRLTVV.

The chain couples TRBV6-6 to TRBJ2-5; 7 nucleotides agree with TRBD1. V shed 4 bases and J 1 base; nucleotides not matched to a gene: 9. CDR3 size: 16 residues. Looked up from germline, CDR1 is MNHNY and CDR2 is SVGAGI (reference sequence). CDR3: CASSWDSRRLQETQYF. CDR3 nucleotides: TGTGCCAGCAGTTGGGACAGTCGACGCCTCCAAGAGACCCAGTACTTC.

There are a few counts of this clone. This CDR3 reads CASSDDRAKQGYTF. CDR3 in DNA: TGTGCCAGCAGCGACGACAGGGCGAAGCAGGGCTACACCTTC. V gene TRBV5-6 combines with J gene TRBJ1-2, with 7 bases lining up with TRBD1. This CDR3 has 14 amino acids. The germline V gene has CDR1 SGHDT and CDR2 YYEEEE. The V gene end was trimmed by 4 bases and the J gene end by 8 bases; junction bases not matched to a gene: 11.

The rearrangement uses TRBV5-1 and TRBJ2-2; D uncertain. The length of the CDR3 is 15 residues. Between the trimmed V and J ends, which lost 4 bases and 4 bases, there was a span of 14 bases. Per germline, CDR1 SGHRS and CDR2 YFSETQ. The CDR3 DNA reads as TGCGCCAGCAGCCCCGCCGAGTTGTCCACCGGGGAGCTGTTTTTT. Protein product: CASSPAELSTGELFF.

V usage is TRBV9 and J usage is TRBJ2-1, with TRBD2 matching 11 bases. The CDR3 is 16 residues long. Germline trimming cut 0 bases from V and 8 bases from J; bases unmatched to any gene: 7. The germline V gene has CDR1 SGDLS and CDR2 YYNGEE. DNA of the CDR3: TGTGCCAGCAGCGTAGTAGCGGGGGGGCCTGGGGATGAGCAGTTCTTC. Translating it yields CASSVVAGGPGDEQFF.

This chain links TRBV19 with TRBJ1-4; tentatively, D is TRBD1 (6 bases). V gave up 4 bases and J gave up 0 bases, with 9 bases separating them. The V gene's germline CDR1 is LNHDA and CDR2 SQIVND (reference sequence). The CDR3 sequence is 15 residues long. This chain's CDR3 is CASSSRGATNEKLFF. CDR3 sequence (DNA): TGTGCCAGTAGTAGCAGGGGCGCAACTAATGAAAAACTGTTTTTT.

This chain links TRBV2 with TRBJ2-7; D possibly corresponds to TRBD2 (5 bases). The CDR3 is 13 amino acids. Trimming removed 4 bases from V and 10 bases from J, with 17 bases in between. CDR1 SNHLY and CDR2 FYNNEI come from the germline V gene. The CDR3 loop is CASSVHGGFDQYF. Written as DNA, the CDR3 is TGTGCCAGCAGTGTCCATGGAGGTTTCGATCAGTACTTC.

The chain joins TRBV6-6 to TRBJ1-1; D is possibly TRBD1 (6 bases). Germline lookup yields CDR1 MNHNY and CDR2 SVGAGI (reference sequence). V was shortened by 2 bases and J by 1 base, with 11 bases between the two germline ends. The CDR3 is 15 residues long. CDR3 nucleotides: TGTGCCAGCAGTTACCCCGGGACACAGAACACTGAAGCTTTCTTT. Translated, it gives CASSYPGTQNTEAFF.

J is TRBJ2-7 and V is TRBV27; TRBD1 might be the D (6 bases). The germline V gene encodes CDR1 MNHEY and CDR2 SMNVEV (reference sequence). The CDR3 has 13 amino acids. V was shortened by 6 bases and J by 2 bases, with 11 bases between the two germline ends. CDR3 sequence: CASSKTGPYEQYF. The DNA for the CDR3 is TGTGCCAGCAGCAAGACAGGTCCCTACGAGCAGTACTTC.

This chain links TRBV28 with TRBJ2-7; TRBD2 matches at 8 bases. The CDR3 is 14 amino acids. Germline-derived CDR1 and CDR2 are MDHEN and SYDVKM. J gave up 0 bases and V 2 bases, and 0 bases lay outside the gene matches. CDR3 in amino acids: CASSLTSGSYEQYF. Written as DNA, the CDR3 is TGTGCCAGCAGTTTAACTAGCGGCTCCTACGAGCAGTACTTC.

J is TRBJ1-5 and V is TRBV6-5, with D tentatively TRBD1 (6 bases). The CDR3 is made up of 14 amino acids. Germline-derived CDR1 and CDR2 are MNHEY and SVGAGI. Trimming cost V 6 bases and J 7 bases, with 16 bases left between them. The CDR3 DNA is TGTGCCAGCAGGAGAAAACAGGGAGGGCAGCCCCAGCATTTT. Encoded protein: CASRRKQGGQPQHF.

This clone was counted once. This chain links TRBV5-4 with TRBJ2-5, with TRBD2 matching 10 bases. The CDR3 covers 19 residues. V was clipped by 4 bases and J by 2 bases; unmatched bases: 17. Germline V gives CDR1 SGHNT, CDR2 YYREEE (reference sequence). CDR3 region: CASSGRSTSGARGQETQYF. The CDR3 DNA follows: TGTGCCAGCAGCGGTAGGAGCACTAGCGGGGCGCGGGGGCAAGAGACCCAGTACTTC. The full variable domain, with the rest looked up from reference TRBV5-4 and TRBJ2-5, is ETGVTQSPTHLIKTRGQQVTLRCSSQSGHNTVSWYQQALGQGPQFIFQYYREEENGRGNFPPRFSGLQFPNYSSELNVNALELDDSALYLCASSGRSTSGARGQETQYFGPGTRLLVL.

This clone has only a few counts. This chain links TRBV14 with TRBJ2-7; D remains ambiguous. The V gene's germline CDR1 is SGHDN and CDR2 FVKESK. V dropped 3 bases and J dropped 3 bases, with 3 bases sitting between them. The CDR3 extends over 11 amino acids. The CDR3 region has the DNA TGTGCCAGCAGCCACCACTACGAGCAGTACTTC. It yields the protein CASSHHYEQYF.

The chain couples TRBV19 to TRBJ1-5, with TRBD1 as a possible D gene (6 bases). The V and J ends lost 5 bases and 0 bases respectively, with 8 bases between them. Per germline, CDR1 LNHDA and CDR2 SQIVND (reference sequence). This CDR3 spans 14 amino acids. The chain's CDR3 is CASSQGISNQPQHF. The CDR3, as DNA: TGTGCCAGTAGTCAGGGGATTAGCAATCAGCCCCAGCATTTT.

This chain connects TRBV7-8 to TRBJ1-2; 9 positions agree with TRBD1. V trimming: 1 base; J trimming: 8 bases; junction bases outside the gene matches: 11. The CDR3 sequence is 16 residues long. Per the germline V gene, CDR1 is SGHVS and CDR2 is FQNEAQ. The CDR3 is CASSLVRTGALVGYTF. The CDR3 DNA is TGTGCCAGCAGCTTAGTGAGGACAGGGGCCCTCGTGGGCTACACCTTC.

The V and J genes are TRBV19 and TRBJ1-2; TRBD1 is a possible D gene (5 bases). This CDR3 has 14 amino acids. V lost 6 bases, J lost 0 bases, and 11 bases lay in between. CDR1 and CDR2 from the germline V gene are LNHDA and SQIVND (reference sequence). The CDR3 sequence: CASSPTGTNYGYTF. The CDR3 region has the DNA TGTGCCAGTAGCCCAACAGGTACTAACTATGGCTACACCTTC.

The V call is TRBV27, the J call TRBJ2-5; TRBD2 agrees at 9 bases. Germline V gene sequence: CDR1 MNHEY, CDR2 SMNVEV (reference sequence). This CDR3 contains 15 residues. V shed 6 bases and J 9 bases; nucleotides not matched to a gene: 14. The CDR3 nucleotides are TGTGCCAGCAGACCGCAAGCGGGGGGAATTATGCCCCAGTACTTC. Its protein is CASRPQAGGIMPQYF.